The 32 T cell receptor beta chains in this list originate from one sample, sequenced in a study of blood T cell repertoires in COVID-19. Produced via immunoSEQ multiplex PCR; TCRdb's table is partial and in-frame only. In the table there are 350,000 or so clones, around 89% of which are singletons. The sequenced sample was peripheral blood. These receptors all come from a woman in her twenties or thirties with COVID-19, enrolled during active disease.

This rearrangement joins TRBV24-1 to TRBJ2-3; 7 nucleotides line up with TRBD2. J lost 3 bases, V lost 4 bases, and 6 bases had no gene match. Germline loops: CDR1 KGHDR, CDR2 SFDVKD. The CDR3 totals 15 residues. Written as DNA, the CDR3 is TGTGCCACCAGTGAATCTGGACTAGAAACAGATACGCAGTATTTT. Amino acids: CATSESGLETDTQYF.

The chain links TRBV2 to TRBJ2-5, with D hard to call. There are 12 residues in the CDR3. The germline V gene has CDR1 SNHLY and CDR2 FYNNEI. V lost 8 bases and J lost 2, with 9 bases in between. CDR3 region: CASLGVQETQYF. DNA of the CDR3: TGTGCCAGCCTTGGAGTTCAAGAGACCCAGTACTTC.

This rearrangement joins TRBV6-5 to TRBJ1-2; 7 positions match TRBD1. CDR3 length: 13 residues. J gave up 8 bases and V 2 bases, and 5 bases lay outside the gene matches. Germline-derived CDR1 and CDR2 are MNHEY and SVGAGI. The CDR3 loop reads CASSYRQGGGYTF. The CDR3 region has the DNA TGTGCCAGCAGTTACCGACAGGGAGGCGGCTACACCTTC.

The CDR3 bases are TGTGCCAGCAGCCTCCGACTAGCGGGGAGTAATGAGCAGTTCTTC. It translates to CASSLRLAGSNEQFF. This chain connects TRBV11-3 to TRBJ2-1; TRBD2 agrees at 11 bases. After removal of 5 bases from V and 7 bases from J, the junction contained 7 bases not matched to a gene. The CDR3 contains 15 residues. CDR1 SGHNT and CDR2 YENEEA come from the germline V gene.

This clone appeared a single time. The rearrangement uses TRBV18 and TRBJ2-3; 8 bases fit TRBD2. V shed 5 bases and J 2 bases; nucleotides not matched to a gene: 12. The CDR3 has 17 amino acids. Germline V CDR1 and CDR2: KGHSH, LQKENI. The CDR3 here is CASSSQPRGGLTDTQYF. As DNA, the CDR3 is TGTGCCAGCTCAAGCCAACCACGGGGGGGGCTCACAGATACGCAGTATTTT. Using reference TRBV18 and TRBJ2-3 for the parts outside the CDR3, the full variable domain is NAGVMQNPRHLVRRRGQEARLRCSPMKGHSHVYWYRQLPEEGLKFMVYLQKENIIDESGMPKERFSAEFPKEGPSILRIQQVVRGDSAAYFCASSSQPRGGLTDTQYFGPGTRLTVL.

J is TRBJ2-2 and V is TRBV6-8; 7 nucleotides match TRBD1. This CDR3 comprises 14 residues. The trim removed 6 bases at V and 3 bases at J, leaving 4 bases unmatched. The germline V gene encodes CDR1 MNHGY and CDR2 SAAAGT. Here the CDR3 DNA reads TGTGCCAGCAGCCGACAGGGAGACACCGGGGAGCTGTTTTTT. It encodes CASSRQGDTGELFF.

The chain carries TRBV19 and TRBJ2-6; the D is unclear. V was shortened by 6 bases and J by 1 base, with 4 bases between the two germline ends. The CDR3 totals 13 residues. Per the germline V gene, CDR1 is LNHDA and CDR2 is SQIVND (reference sequence). The CDR3 sequence: CASSGSGANVLTF. The CDR3 nucleotides read TGTGCCAGTAGCGGTTCTGGGGCCAACGTCCTGACTTTC.

The V call is TRBV6-4, the J call TRBJ1-6; weak D call: TRBD1 (5 bases). Per germline, CDR1 MRHNA and CDR2 SNTAGT. This CDR3 has 14 residues. The V end lost 3 bases, the J end lost 10 bases, and 13 bases lay between the germline ends. CDR3 residues: CASSEPAKGSPLHF. CDR3 DNA sequence: TGTGCCAGCAGTGAGCCCGCGAAGGGGTCACCCCTCCACTTT.

This clone was picked up a small number of times. The rearrangement links TRBV4-1 to TRBJ1-1, with 7 bases that match TRBD1. Germline CDR1 and CDR2: MGHRA and YSYEKL. The CDR3 sequence is 15 residues long. Trimming took 0 bases from V and 4 from J; bases not matched to a gene: 5. Here the CDR3 reads CASSQDSAGGTEAFF. Written as DNA, the CDR3 is TGCGCCAGCAGCCAAGATTCCGCAGGGGGCACTGAAGCTTTCTTT.

The gene calls are TRBV27 and TRBJ1-1; unclear D gene. The CDR3 runs 14 residues. CDR1 and CDR2 (germline): MNHEY, SMNVEV (reference sequence). With 4 bases removed from V and 3 bases from J, the gap between germline ends came to 12 bases. CDR3 residues: CASSYKHRDTEAFF. CDR3 bases: TGTGCCAGCAGTTATAAACACCGGGACACTGAAGCTTTCTTT.

This clone was observed a single time. The V call is TRBV4-3, the J call TRBJ2-7, with a weak D call TRBD1 (6 bases). Germline V gene lookup returns CDR1 LGHNA and CDR2 YSLEER. Between the trimmed V and J ends, which lost 2 bases and 3 bases, there was a span of 11 bases. The CDR3 sequence is 14 residues long. The CDR3 sequence is CASSQTLRGYEQYF. CDR3 bases: TGCGCCAGCAGCCAAACACTCAGGGGCTACGAGCAGTACTTC.

This clone has only one observation. The rearrangement links TRBV7-9 to TRBJ1-4; no clear D. Germline CDR1 reads SEHNR; CDR2 reads FQNEAQ (reference sequence). Trimming took 5 bases from V and 8 from J, leaving 15 bases between them. The CDR3 sequence is 14 residues long. This CDR3 reads CASSRLPPGEKLFF. In DNA, the CDR3 is TGTGCCAGCAGCCGACTCCCCCCGGGGGAAAAACTGTTTTTT.

V and J are TRBV6-5 and TRBJ1-5; 7 bases align to TRBD1. The trim removed 6 bases at V and 3 bases at J, leaving 8 bases unmatched. This CDR3 contains 15 residues. CDR1 and CDR2 (germline): MNHEY, SVGAGI. The CDR3 reads CASRPNTGVNQPQHF. For the CDR3, the DNA is TGTGCCAGCAGGCCCAATACAGGGGTCAATCAGCCCCAGCATTTT.

The count of this clone is one. The rearrangement joins TRBV7-6 to TRBJ1-5, with TRBD1 matching over 7 bases. The V segment lost 5 bases and the J segment 3 bases; nucleotides outside the gene matches: 13. The germline V gene has CDR1 SGHVS and CDR2 FNYEAQ. The CDR3 totals 17 residues. This CDR3 is CASSQGPRGRINQPQHF. In nucleotides, the CDR3 is TGTGCCAGCAGCCAGGGCCCCAGGGGGAGGATCAATCAGCCCCAGCATTTT.

This clone has only one observation. CDR3 region: CASRSTTGDTEAFF. Here the CDR3 DNA reads TGTGCCAGCAGGTCAACAACAGGGGACACTGAAGCTTTCTTT. This sequence joins TRBV27 and TRBJ1-1, with 7 bases fitting TRBD1. The CDR3 extends over 14 amino acids. V lost 6 bases to trimming and J lost 3 bases; unmatched junction nucleotides: 7. CDR1 is MNHEY, CDR2 SMNVEV, per germline (reference sequence).

The CDR3 nucleotides read TGTGCCAGCTCCCCGACATTGAACACTGAAGCTTTCTTT. Protein product: CASSPTLNTEAFF. The chain has TRBV18 and TRBJ1-1; D remains unclear. V was cut by 6 bases and J by 0 bases, with 8 bases left in between. The CDR3 spans 13 residues. Germline V gives CDR1 KGHSH, CDR2 LQKENI.

V and J are TRBV7-9 and TRBJ2-3; TRBD2 matches 9 bases. The V and J ends lost 1 base and 2 bases, in that order; junction bases with no gene match: 4. In germline, CDR1 is SEHNR, CDR2 FQNEAQ (reference sequence). The CDR3 is made up of 16 amino acids. CDR3 sequence reads: CASSLGLAEYTDTQYF. CDR3 nucleotides: TGTGCCAGCAGCTTAGGACTAGCGGAGTACACAGATACGCAGTATTTT.

The J gene is TRBJ2-2, the V gene TRBV19; D may be TRBD2 (6 bases). The CDR3 is 17 amino acids. Trimming left V 6 bases short and J 6 bases short, with 23 bases between. CDR1 and CDR2 (germline): LNHDA, SQIVND (reference sequence). This chain's CDR3 is CASSTDAHGGKPGELFF. The CDR3 DNA is TGTGCCAGTAGCACTGACGCGCATGGAGGGAAACCCGGGGAGCTGTTTTTT.

The CDR3 DNA follows: TGTGCCAGCAGTTACAAGGGGGAAAGCGAGCAGTACGTC. It is translated as CASSYKGESEQYV. The V call is TRBV6-2 or TRBV6-3, the J call TRBJ2-7; the D gene is possibly TRBD1 (6 bases). There are 13 residues in the CDR3. Germline CDR1 is MNHEY and CDR2 is SVGEGT. Trimming took 2 bases from V and 6 from J, leaving 11 bases between them.

V and J are TRBV27 and TRBJ1-1; no clear D. V was shortened by 5 bases and J by 0 bases, with 7 bases between the two germline ends. This CDR3 contains 13 residues. CDR1 is MNHEY and CDR2 is SMNVEV in the germline V gene (reference sequence). The CDR3 here is CASSPSLNTEAFF. In nucleotides, the CDR3 is TGTGCCAGCAGTCCCTCTCTGAACACTGAAGCTTTCTTT.

The chain recombines TRBV3-1 (or the pseudogene TRBV3-2) with TRBJ2-5, with D possibly TRBD1 on 6 matching bases. The CDR3 contains 17 residues. Germline V gene data show CDR1 as LGHDT and CDR2 as YNNKEL (reference sequence). Trimming shortened V by 3 bases and J by 1 base, and 18 bases separated the two germline ends. The CDR3: CASSQVLALGAQETQYF. In DNA, the CDR3 is TGTGCCAGCAGCCAGGTCTTGGCCCTGGGGGCCCAAGAGACCCAGTACTTC.

This chain joins TRBV2 and TRBJ2-5; perhaps TRBD2 as D (7 bases). The germline V and J ends were trimmed by 7 bases and 2 bases, with 17 bases remaining between them. The CDR3 sequence is 15 residues long. Germline CDR1 is SNHLY and CDR2 is FYNNEI. The CDR3 nucleotides are TGTGCCAGCACTCGAACAGGGAGGGATCAAGAGACCCAGTACTTC. Its protein is CASTRTGRDQETQYF.

The CDR3 loop reads CASRWGEGAGTEAFF. The CDR3 region has the DNA TGTGCCAGTAGGTGGGGGGAGGGCGCAGGCACTGAAGCTTTCTTT. The rearrangement joins TRBV19 to TRBJ1-1, with D possibly matching TRBD1 (5 bases). This CDR3 has 15 amino acids. Germline values: CDR1 LNHDA, CDR2 SQIVND (reference sequence). V lost 6 bases and J 4 bases, leaving 18 bases between the germline ends.

As regards this clone: This sample also contains other DNA sequences that code for the same CDR3. J is TRBJ2-7 and V is TRBV19; TRBD1 is a possible D gene (5 bases). Germline assignment: CDR1 LNHDA and CDR2 SQIVND (reference sequence). This CDR3 has 13 amino acids. Trimming took 1 base from V and 2 from J, leaving 6 bases between them. CDR3 nucleotide sequence: TGTGCCAGTAGTATAGGCAGGGCCTACGAGCAGTACTTC. Encoded protein: CASSIGRAYEQYF.

The chain is built from TRBV29-1 and TRBJ2-5, with D tentatively TRBD2 (5 bases). This CDR3 comprises 13 residues. Deletions cut 7 bases from V and 5 bases from J, with 17 bases between. Germline values: CDR1 SQVTM, CDR2 ANQGSEA. CDR3 protein: CSAPGGSAETQYF. Here the CDR3 DNA reads TGCAGCGCCCCTGGTGGTAGCGCGGAGACCCAGTACTTC. The full variable domain, rest sourced from reference TRBV29-1 and TRBJ2-5, is SAVISQKPSRDICQRGTSLTIQCQVDSQVTMMFWYRQQPGQSLTLIATANQGSEATYESGFVIDKFPISRPNLTFSTLTVSNMSPEDSSIYLCSAPGGSAETQYFGPGTRLLVL.

The rearrangement joins TRBV5-8 to TRBJ2-1, with TRBD1 matching 11 bases. J gave up 3 bases and V 4 bases, and 3 bases lay outside the gene matches. Per germline, CDR1 SGHTS and CDR2 YDEGEE. The CDR3 extends over 15 amino acids. The CDR3 coding sequence is TGTGCCAGCAGCCAGGACAGGGGGCTCTACAATGAGCAGTTCTTC. This translates into CASSQDRGLYNEQFF.

This clone has a single count. V usage is TRBV27 and J usage is TRBJ2-3, with TRBD2 identical over 8 bases. From germline, CDR1 is MNHEY and CDR2 SMNVEV (reference sequence). The ends lost 7 bases at V and 6 bases at J; junction bases unmatched: 9. The CDR3 is made up of 14 amino acids. DNA for the CDR3: TGTGCCAGCACCCCTGGCGGGGGGAGGGATACGCAGTATTTT. The encoded protein is CASTPGGGRDTQYF.

The CDR3 bases are TGTGCTAGTGGTTTGTCATCACAGGGGCGAGATAACTATGGCTACACCTTC. This encodes CASGLSSQGRDNYGYTF. The genes are TRBV12-5 and TRBJ1-2; 7 bases are a match to TRBD1. There are 17 residues in the CDR3. The ends lost 2 bases at V and 1 base at J; junction bases unmatched: 10. The germline CDR1 and CDR2 sequences are LGHNT and FRNRAP.

The chain joins TRBV5-4 to TRBJ2-7, with D possibly TRBD2 on 5 matching bases. The V end lost 4 bases, the J end lost 0 bases, and 20 bases lay between the germline ends. Germline assignment: CDR1 SGHNT and CDR2 YYREEE (reference sequence). This CDR3 is 17 amino acids long. The CDR3 protein is CASSASPSGSSSYEQYF. CDR3 coding DNA: TGTGCCAGCAGCGCCTCCCCCAGCGGATCCAGCTCCTACGAGCAGTACTTC.

This clone was seen once. The chain recombines TRBV18 with TRBJ1-4; TRBD1 matches at 7 bases. After removal of 8 bases from V and 5 bases from J, the junction contained 8 bases not matched to a gene. This CDR3 has 14 residues. Per the germline V gene, CDR1 is KGHSH and CDR2 is LQKENI. The CDR3 loop is CASQPGQPNEKLFF. DNA of the CDR3: TGTGCCAGCCAACCGGGACAGCCAAATGAAAAACTGTTTTTT.

This clone was detected a few times. V gene TRBV15 combines with J gene TRBJ1-6; possibly TRBD1 for D (5 bases). V was clipped by 3 bases and J by 6 bases, with 12 bases between them. This CDR3 is built from 15 residues. CDR1 and CDR2 from the germline V gene are LNHNV and YYDKDF (reference sequence). For the CDR3, the DNA is TGTGCCACCAGCAGTAGTCGACAGTTTAATTCACCCCTCCACTTT. Protein product: CATSSSRQFNSPLHF.

V and J are TRBV6-5 and TRBJ2-7; D is perhaps TRBD1 (6 bases). The length of the CDR3 is 13 residues. In germline, CDR1 is MNHEY, CDR2 SVGAGI. The V end was cut by 10 bases, the J end by 0 bases, with 13 bases between. CDR3: CATGQGSSYEQYF. The CDR3 nucleotides read TGTGCCACAGGTCAGGGGAGCTCCTACGAGCAGTACTTC.